The source of this T cell receptor (beta chain) is a study of shared clonotypes between healthy human individuals. Study results and caveats: Larger richness was generally estimated for naive than memory subsets.

This clone occurred a few times. Its antigen remains unknown. This CDR3 region has 10 residues. Germline CDR1 is DFQATT and CDR2 is SNEGSKA (reference sequence). Trimming took off 5 bases at V and 7 bases at J, with 6 bases between the two ends. Here immunoSEQ multiplex PCR was the method, and the copy in TCRdb shows in-frame clones only, minus some. The profile shows a few hundred thousand clones, approximately 65% of them singletons. The receptor was isolated from a man aged 25-45 years in good health. Source material: memory CD4+ T cells sorted from blood. Specified subset: CD45RA-negative fraction. The chain recombines TRBV20-1 with TRBJ2-1; no firm D call. The CDR3 sequence is CSAERNEQFF. DNA for the CDR3: TGCAGTGCTGAACGGAATGAGCAGTTCTTC.